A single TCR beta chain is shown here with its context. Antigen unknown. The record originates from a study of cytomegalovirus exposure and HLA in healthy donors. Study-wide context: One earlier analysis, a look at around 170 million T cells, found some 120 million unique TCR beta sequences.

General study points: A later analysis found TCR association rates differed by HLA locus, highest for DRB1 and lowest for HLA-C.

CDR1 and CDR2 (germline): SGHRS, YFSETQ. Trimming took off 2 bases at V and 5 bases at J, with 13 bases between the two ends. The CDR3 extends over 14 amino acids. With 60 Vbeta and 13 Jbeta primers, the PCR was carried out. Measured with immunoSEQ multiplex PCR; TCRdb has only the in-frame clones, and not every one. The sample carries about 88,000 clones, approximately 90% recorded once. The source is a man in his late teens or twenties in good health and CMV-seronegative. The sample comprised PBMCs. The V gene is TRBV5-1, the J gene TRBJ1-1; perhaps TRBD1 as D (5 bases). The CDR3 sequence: CASSFQGRGTEAFF. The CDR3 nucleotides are TGCGCCAGCAGCTTTCAGGGACGGGGGACTGAAGCTTTCTTT. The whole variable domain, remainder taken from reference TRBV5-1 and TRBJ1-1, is KAGVTQTPRYLIKTRGQQVTLSCSPISGHRSVSWYQQTPGQGLQFLFEYFSETQRNKGNFPGRFSGRQFSNSRSEMNVSTLELGDSALYLCASSFQGRGTEAFFGQGTRLTVV.